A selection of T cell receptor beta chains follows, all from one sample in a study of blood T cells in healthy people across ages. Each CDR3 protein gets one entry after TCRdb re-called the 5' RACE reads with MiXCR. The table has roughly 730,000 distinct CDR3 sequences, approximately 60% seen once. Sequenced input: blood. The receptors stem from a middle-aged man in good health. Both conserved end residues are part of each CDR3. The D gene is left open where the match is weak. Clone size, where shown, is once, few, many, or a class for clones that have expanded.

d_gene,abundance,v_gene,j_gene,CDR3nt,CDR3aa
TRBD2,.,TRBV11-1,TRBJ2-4,TGTGCCAGCAGCCCCACCCATAGACTAGCGGGGGAGAACTTAGCCAAAAACATTCAGTACTTC,CASSPTHRLAGENLAKNIQYF
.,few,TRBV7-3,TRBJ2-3,TGTGCCAGCAGCCCTCGACAACAGGGAGGCCGCCTAGATACGCAGTATTTT,CASSPRQQGGRLDTQYF
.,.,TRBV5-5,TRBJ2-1,TGTGCCAGCAGCTTGGCCCTGCGACTACTCTATGAGCAGTTCTTC,CASSLALRLLYEQFF
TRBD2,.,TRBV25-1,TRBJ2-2,TGTGCCAGCAGTAGGGTTAGCGGGGGGACCTGGAACACCGGGGAGCTGTTTTTT,CASSRVSGGTWNTGELFF
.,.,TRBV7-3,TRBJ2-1,TGTGCCAGCAGCCCTGGTGGAGGGAGGCTGGGGTACAATGAGCAGTTCTTC,CASSPGGGRLGYNEQFF
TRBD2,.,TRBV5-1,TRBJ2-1,TGCGCCAGCAGCTTGGCTAGCGGGAGGGCCCAATCCTACAATGAGCAGTTCTTC,CASSLASGRAQSYNEQFF
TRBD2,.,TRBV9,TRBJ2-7,TGTGCCAGCAGCGTAGGGGGACTAGACTTTGGGGAGCAGTACTTC,CASSVGGLDFGEQYF
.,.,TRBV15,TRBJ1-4,TGTGCCACCAGCAGAGAAACCCCCGGGCTGTTTTTT,CATSRETPGLFF
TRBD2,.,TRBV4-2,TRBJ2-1,TGTGCCAGCAGCCAAGACTTGCTGGGGGAGGGGTTCTTC,CASSQDLLGEGFF
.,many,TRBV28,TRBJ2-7,TGTGCCAGCAGTTTAGTAGGCAGGACCCACGAGCAGTACTTC,CASSLVGRTHEQYF
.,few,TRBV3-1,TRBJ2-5,TGTGCCAGCAGCCAGACCCGGACACCAGAGACCCAGTACTTC,CASSQTRTPETQYF
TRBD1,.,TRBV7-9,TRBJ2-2,TGTGCCAGCACCCGTATCACTTCGACAGGGCGGGTCACCGGGGAGCTGTTTTTT,CASTRITSTGRVTGELFF
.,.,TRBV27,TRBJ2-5,TGTGCCAGCAGTTACGACGGGTGGGGAGAGACCCAGTACTTC,CASSYDGWGETQYF
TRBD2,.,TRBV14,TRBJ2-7,TGTGCCAGCAGCCAAGTTGGGGGAGGGCCGCACGAGCAGTACTTC,CASSQVGGGPHEQYF
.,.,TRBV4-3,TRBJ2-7,TGCGCCAGCAGCCCCATTGAGGGGGAAACGCCCTACGGGCAGTACTTC,CASSPIEGETPYGQYF
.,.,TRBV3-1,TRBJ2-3,TGTGCCAGCGAGTGGAGCGATACGCAGTATTTT,CASEWSDTQYF
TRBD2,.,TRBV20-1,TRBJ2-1,TGCAGTGCTGCCCGGGGACTAGCGACCAACAATGAGCAGTTCTTC,CSAARGLATNNEQFF
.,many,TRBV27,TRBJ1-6,TGTGCCAGCAGTAAGTCTAATCCTCGTTCACCCCTCCACTTT,CASSKSNPRSPLHF
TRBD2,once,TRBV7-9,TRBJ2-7,TGTGCCAGCAGCTTGAGGGGACAAGCAACTAGCGGGAGTTCAAACGAGCAGTACTTC,CASSLRGQATSGSSNEQYF
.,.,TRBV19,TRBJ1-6,TGTGCCAGTAATCGGGATTGGAATTCACCCCTCCACTTT,CASNRDWNSPLHF
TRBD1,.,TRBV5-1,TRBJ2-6,TGCGCCAGCAGCCAGTGGACAGGCAAATCCTCTGGGGCCAACGTCCTGACTTTC,CASSQWTGKSSGANVLTF
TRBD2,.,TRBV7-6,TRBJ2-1,TGTGCCAGCAGCCGCGGGCTAGCGGAGTCAAGTGAGCAGTTCTTC,CASSRGLAESSEQFF
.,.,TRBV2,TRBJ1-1,TGTGCCAGCAGTACAGGGAACACTGAAGCTTTCTTT,CASSTGNTEAFF
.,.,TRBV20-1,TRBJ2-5,TGCAGTGCTAGAGTCGGGGGGCCCGGATGGGAGCAGTACTTC,CSARVGGPGWEQYF
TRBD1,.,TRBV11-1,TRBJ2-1,TGTGCTAGCAGGGAGGGACAGGGATACAATGAGCAGTTCTTC,CASREGQGYNEQFF
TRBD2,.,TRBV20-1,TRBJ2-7,TGCAGTGCTAGAGGAGCCCTAGGCGGGAGCTACGAGCAGTACTTC,CSARGALGGSYEQYF
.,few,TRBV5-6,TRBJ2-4,TGTGCCAGCAGCCGATTCGACAGTTTAGGCAGAGATGAGCAGTACTTC,CASSRFDSLGRDEQYF
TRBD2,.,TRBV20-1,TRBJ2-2,TGCAGTGCTAGAGACCCACTAGCGGCAGACACCGGGGAGCTGTTTTTT,CSARDPLAADTGELFF
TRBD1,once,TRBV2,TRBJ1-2,TGTGCCAGCAGACGACCAGGGGGCATCTCGGGCTACACCTTC,CASRRPGGISGYTF
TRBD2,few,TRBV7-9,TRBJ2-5,TGTGCCAGCAGCCGGACTAGCGGGGGTCTAGAGACCCAGTACTTC,CASSRTSGGLETQYF
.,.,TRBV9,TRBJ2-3,TGTGCCAGCAGCGTAGGCGTCGGACCAGATACGCAGTATTTT,CASSVGVGPDTQYF
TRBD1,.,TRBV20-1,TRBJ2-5,TGCAGTGCTGGGACAGGGGGCGAGATTGAGACCCAGTACTTC,CSAGTGGEIETQYF
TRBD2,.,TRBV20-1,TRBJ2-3,TGCAGTGCTAGAGCCATAGCGGGGGGGGCGGATACGCAGTATTTT,CSARAIAGGADTQYF
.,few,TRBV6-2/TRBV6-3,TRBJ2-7,TGTGCCAGCACCAATGACCCGTTTGTGGAGGAGCAGTACTTC,CASTNDPFVEEQYF
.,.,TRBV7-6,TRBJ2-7,TGTGCCAGCAGCTTAGATACAGGGTATTCTCGACTGACCTCCTACGAGCAGTACTTC,CASSLDTGYSRLTSYEQYF
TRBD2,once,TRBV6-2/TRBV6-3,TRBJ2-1,TGTGCCAGCAGTTATCTTAGACTAGCGGATTACAATGAGCAGTTCTTC,CASSYLRLADYNEQFF
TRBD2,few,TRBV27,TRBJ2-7,TGTGCCAGCAGTTTTTGGGCTAGCGGGTTATACGAGCAGTACTTC,CASSFWASGLYEQYF
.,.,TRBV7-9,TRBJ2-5,TGTGCCAGCAGCTTAAATCCGGACAACCAAGAGACCCAGTACTTC,CASSLNPDNQETQYF
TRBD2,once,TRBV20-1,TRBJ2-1,TGCAGACCCGGGACTAGCGGGGACTACAATGAGCAGTTCTTC,CRPGTSGDYNEQFF
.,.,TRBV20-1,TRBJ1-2,TGCAGTGCCTCGGGATTTGACATATTACTATACACCTTC,CSASGFDILLYTF
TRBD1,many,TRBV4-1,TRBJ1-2,TGCGCCAGCAGCCGGGACAGGACTAACTATGGCTACACCTTC,CASSRDRTNYGYTF
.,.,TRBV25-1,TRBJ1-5,TGTGCCAGCAGTCATCTCCGGGTCGATCAGCCCCAGCATTTT,CASSHLRVDQPQHF
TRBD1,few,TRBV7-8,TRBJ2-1,TGTGCCAGCAGCCCGTGGGACAGGGGCCTCTACAATGAGCAGTTCTTC,CASSPWDRGLYNEQFF
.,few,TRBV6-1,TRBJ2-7,TGTGCCAGCAGTGAATTTGGCGTAACCGAGCAGTACTTC,CASSEFGVTEQYF
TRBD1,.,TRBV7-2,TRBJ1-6,TGTGCCAGCAGCCAGTCGGGACAGACGGGTTCACCCCTCCACTTT,CASSQSGQTGSPLHF
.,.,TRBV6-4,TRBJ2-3,TGTGCCAGCAGTGACTCGATATTCGGAGGGTCTAGCACAGATACGCAGTATTTT,CASSDSIFGGSSTDTQYF
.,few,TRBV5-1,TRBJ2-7,TGCGCCAGCAGCGACGATGGGCCAAGAACCTACGAGCAGTACTTC,CASSDDGPRTYEQYF
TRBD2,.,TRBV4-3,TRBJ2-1,TGCGCCAGCAGCCAGTACTATCGGGAGGTCTACAATGAGCAGTTCTTC,CASSQYYREVYNEQFF
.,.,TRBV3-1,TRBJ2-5,TGTGCCAGCAGCCCATCGGTCGGGGGCAAAGGAGAGACCCAGTACTTC,CASSPSVGGKGETQYF
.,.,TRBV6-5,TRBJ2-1,TGTGCCAGCAGTTACTCTTGGACGGTGGGCAATGAGCAGTTCTTC,CASSYSWTVGNEQFF
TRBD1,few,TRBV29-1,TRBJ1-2,TGCAGCGTTGAAGGAGGGGGACAGTCTGGCTACACCTTC,CSVEGGGQSGYTF
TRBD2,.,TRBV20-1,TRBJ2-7,TGCAGTGCTAGATGGGGGGGAGCGCAAACAGGCGAGCAGTACTTC,CSARWGGAQTGEQYF
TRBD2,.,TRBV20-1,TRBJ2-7,TGCAGTGCTAGAGATGTGGGGGCGGGAGGAGGCCACGAGCAGTACTTC,CSARDVGAGGGHEQYF
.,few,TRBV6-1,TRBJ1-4,TGTGCCAGCAGTCTCAGTGGGAGTAATGAAAAACTGTTTTTT,CASSLSGSNEKLFF